Following are 27 T cell receptor beta chains from one sample sequenced in a study of blood T cells in healthy people across ages. With a J-beta primer mix and a sample-barcoded 5' primer, a second PCR ran about 7 to 12 cycles. One entry per CDR3 protein results from TCRdb running MiXCR on the 5' RACE reads. Here the sample spans about 720,000 distinct CDR3 sequences, 20% to 25% being singletons. Sequenced material: blood. The source is a man aged 65 to 85 in good health.

This clonotype was detected only a few times. The J gene is TRBJ2-3, the V gene TRBV7-2; D is unclear. V gave up 5 bases and J gave up 2 bases, with 11 bases separating them. CDR3 length equals 14 residues. CDR1 is SGHTA and CDR2 is FQGNSA in the germline V gene. CDR3 nucleotide sequence: TGTGCCAGCAGCACTCGCAGGACCACAGATACGCAGTATTTT. Its protein product is CASSTRRTTDTQYF.

The chain combines TRBV7-2 with TRBJ2-5; D gene ambiguous. Germline values: CDR1 SGHTA, CDR2 FQGNSA. The CDR3 consists of 13 residues. V lost 7 bases to trimming and J lost 2 bases, with 11 bases between them. The CDR3 DNA sequence: TGTGCCAGCACCCTCGGTACTCAAGAGACCCAGTACTTC. The encoded protein is CASTLGTQETQYF.

CDR3 coding DNA: TGTGCCATCAGTGAAGGTCTACCCGAGGGGAAACTGTTTTTT. Residues: CAISEGLPEGKLFF. This sequence joins TRBV10-3 and TRBJ1-4; TRBD1 might be the D (5 bases). CDR1 and CDR2 (germline): ENHRY, SYGVKD. V was trimmed by 3 bases and J by 11 bases, leaving 16 bases between them. CDR3 length: 14 residues.

This clonotype was found many times. The chain carries TRBV5-1 and TRBJ2-2; D call uncertain. CDR3 length: 14 residues. Germline assignment: CDR1 SGHRS and CDR2 YFSETQ. The V end lost 3 bases, the J end lost 2 bases, and 8 bases lay between the germline ends. DNA for the CDR3: TGCGCCAGCAGCTCGGGCTCCAACACCGGGGAGCTGTTTTTT. Translation: CASSSGSNTGELFF.

This clonotype was observed a handful of times. V is TRBV27 and J is TRBJ2-1, with TRBD1 matching 8 bases. V lost 6 bases to trimming and J lost 4 bases; unmatched junction nucleotides: 5. The germline V gene encodes CDR1 MNHEY and CDR2 SMNVEV (reference sequence). The CDR3 is 14 amino acids. The CDR3: CASRKTGAYNEQFF. CDR3 sequence (DNA): TGTGCCAGCAGGAAGACAGGGGCATACAATGAGCAGTTCTTC.

This clonotype was detected only a few times. V gene TRBV3-1 combines with J gene TRBJ1-4, with 10 bases lining up with TRBD1. The CDR3 length is 18 residues. Germline CDR1 LGHDT, CDR2 YNNKEL (reference sequence). With 2 bases clipped from V and 7 bases from J, the junction kept 13 bases outside the gene matches. CDR3 protein: CASSQNPFGTGAGEKLFF. The CDR3 region has the DNA TGTGCCAGCAGCCAAAATCCCTTCGGGACAGGGGCTGGTGAAAAACTGTTTTTT.

The chain couples TRBV5-1 to TRBJ2-1, with 9 bases that match TRBD1. With the DNA end fitting TRBJ2-7 better, the J assignment may be wrong. This CDR3 region has 19 residues. The germline CDR1 and CDR2 sequences are SGHRS and YFSETQ. CDR3 region: CASSFQTGTGNSVRNEQYF. CDR3 in DNA: TGCGCCAGCAGCTTCCAGACCGGGACAGGGAATTCGGTGAGAAACGAGCAGTACTTC.

This clonotype was seen ten or more times. The CDR3 is CASSRTDEAFF. CDR3 DNA sequence: TGTGCCAGCAGCCGGACAGATGAAGCTTTCTTT. J is TRBJ1-1 and V is TRBV3-1; D is possibly TRBD1 (6 bases). V was cut by 4 bases and J by 7 bases, with 7 bases left in between. Looked up from germline, CDR1 is LGHDT and CDR2 is YNNKEL (reference sequence). CDR3 size: 11 residues.

This sequence joins TRBV21-1 and TRBJ2-3. TRBV21-1 is described as a pseudogene. This CDR3 spans 15 amino acids. DNA of the CDR3: TGTGCCAGCAGCACAAAGCCAAGTAGCACAGATACGCAGTATTTT. Its translation is CASSTKPSSTDTQYF.

This clonotype was detected only a few times. This chain links TRBV11-2 with TRBJ2-2; D perhaps matches TRBD2 (7 bases). V was shortened by 3 bases and J by 0 bases, with 11 bases between the two germline ends. The CDR3 extends over 16 amino acids. Germline CDR1 reads SGHAT; CDR2 reads FQNNGV. CDR3: CASSFGGASNTGELFF. The CDR3 DNA is TGTGCCAGCAGCTTTGGGGGGGCCTCGAACACCGGGGAGCTGTTTTTT. Complete variable domain (other parts from reference TRBV11-2 and TRBJ2-2): EAGVAQSPRYKIIEKRQSVAFWCNPISGHATLYWYQQILGQGPKLLIQFQNNGVVDDSQLPKDRFSAERLKGVDSTLKIQPAKLEDSAVYLCASSFGGASNTGELFFGEGSRLTVL.

The rearrangement joins TRBV5-1 to TRBJ2-1; 8 nucleotides align to TRBD2. Per germline, CDR1 SGHRS and CDR2 YFSETQ. This CDR3 is 15 amino acids long. V trimming: 4 bases; J trimming: 6 bases; junction bases outside the gene matches: 9. The CDR3 DNA reads as TGCGCCAGCAGCGACGCGGGACTAGGGGGCAATGAGCAGTTCTTC. Translated: CASSDAGLGGNEQFF.

Many counts were recorded for this clonotype. The V gene is TRBV29-1, the J gene TRBJ2-2; perhaps TRBD1 as D (5 bases). CDR1 is SQVTM, CDR2 ANQGSEA, per germline. The CDR3 loop spans 14 amino acids. The V gene lost 5 bases and the J gene lost 3 bases, with 13 bases spanning the gap. The CDR3 protein is CSVLGQGYTGELFF. DNA for the CDR3: TGCAGCGTTCTAGGCCAGGGATACACCGGGGAGCTGTTTTTT.

A few counts support this clonotype. The chain couples TRBV18 to TRBJ1-5; D might be TRBD1 (5 bases). Trimming took 2 bases from V and 11 from J, leaving 13 bases between them. Germline CDR1 and CDR2: KGHSH and LQKENI. The CDR3 sequence is 13 residues long. In DNA, the CDR3 is TGTGCCAGCTCACCATCAGGGACCTATGCCCAGCATTTT. This translates into CASSPSGTYAQHF.

A few counts support this clonotype. This chain connects TRBV2 to TRBJ1-4, with D maybe TRBD1 (5 bases). The CDR3 consists of 13 residues. Germline V CDR1 and CDR2: SNHLY, FYNNEI. Deletions cut 11 bases from V and 5 bases from J, with 15 bases between. CDR3 in DNA: TGTGCCGGAACCGGGACGAAAAATGAAAAACTGTTTTTT. Translating gives CAGTGTKNEKLFF.

This clonotype was detected a few times. This chain connects TRBV2 to TRBJ1-6; the match to TRBD1 covers 9 bases. Germline V lookup: CDR1 SNHLY, CDR2 FYNNEI. The CDR3 contains 14 residues. V dropped 8 bases and J dropped 7; count of bases not matched to a gene: 6. CDR3 protein: CASLTGTGNSPLHF. CDR3 DNA sequence: TGTGCCAGCCTCACCGGGACAGGGAATTCACCCCTCCACTTT.

The chain is built from TRBV5-1 and TRBJ2-5; D uncertain. V shed 1 base and J shed 4 bases, with 17 bases lying between them. Germline assignment: CDR1 SGHRS and CDR2 YFSETQ. This CDR3 contains 16 residues. The DNA of the CDR3 is TGCGCCAGCAGCTTGCTTAGCCCCACATCCAGAGAGACCCAGTACTTC. Translation: CASSLLSPTSRETQYF.

The rearrangement links TRBV6-1 to TRBJ2-3; 8 nucleotides line up with TRBD2. The CDR3 totals 16 residues. Trimming at V came to 4 bases and at J to 2 bases, leaving 8 bases not matched to a gene. CDR1 is MNHNS, CDR2 SASEGT, per germline. The chain's CDR3 is CASSATSGGVTDTQYF. Written as DNA, the CDR3 is TGTGCCAGCAGTGCGACAAGCGGGGGAGTCACAGATACGCAGTATTTT.

This clonotype appeared a few times. The chain is built from TRBV20-1 and TRBJ1-3; 7 bases agree with TRBD1. In germline, CDR1 is DFQATT, CDR2 SNEGSKA (reference sequence). This CDR3 contains 14 residues. Trimming took 2 bases from V and 0 from J; bases not matched to a gene: 1. CDR3 in DNA: TGCAGTGCTAGAAACAGGGGCTCTGGAAACACCATATATTTT. This gives the protein CSARNRGSGNTIYF.

The V and J genes are TRBV6-5 and TRBJ1-2, with D unclear. CDR1 is MNHEY, CDR2 SVGAGI, per germline. This CDR3 region has 14 residues. Trimming pared 6 bases from V and 4 bases from J, leaving 15 bases between. CDR3 sequence reads: CASSRPNPLYGYTF. CDR3 nucleotide sequence: TGTGCCAGCAGCCGACCGAACCCCCTCTATGGCTACACCTTC.

This clonotype showed up just a few times. The rearrangement links TRBV25-1 to TRBJ2-2, with TRBD1 as a possible D gene (6 bases). The CDR3 length is 15 residues. CDR1 and CDR2 (germline): MGHDK, SYGVNS. V was trimmed by 5 bases and J by 1 base, leaving 11 bases between them. CDR3 amino acids: CASSPSGENTGELFF. DNA for the CDR3: TGTGCCAGCAGTCCCTCAGGGGAGAACACCGGGGAGCTGTTTTTT.

This clonotype has only a few counts. CDR3 sequence: CASSSRTSGRATDTQYF. The CDR3 bases are TGTGCCAGCAGCTCGAGGACTAGCGGGAGGGCCACAGATACGCAGTATTTT. The chain uses TRBV5-5 and TRBJ2-3; TRBD2 agrees at 15 bases. The V gene end was trimmed by 3 bases and the J gene end by 2 bases; junction bases not matched to a gene: 4. The CDR3 is 17 amino acids. The germline CDR1 and CDR2 sequences are SGHKS and YYEKEE (reference sequence).

This clonotype showed up just a few times. The chain combines TRBV6-6 with TRBJ1-5; 7 nucleotides align to TRBD1. The germline gives CDR1 MNHNY, CDR2 SVGAGI (reference sequence). The CDR3 contains 12 residues. Unmatched junction bases numbered 4, after V lost 9 bases and J lost 5 bases. The CDR3 DNA is TGTGCCAGTCACACAGGGGATCAGCCCCAGCATTTT. Its protein is CASHTGDQPQHF.

In regard to this clonotype: Since a much larger clone is just one base distant, this may be a read error. The DNA for the CDR3 is TGTGCCAGCAGCCAAGCGTCCGCTGACTATGGCTACACCTTC. It encodes CASSQASADYGYTF. This chain uses TRBV3-1 with TRBJ1-2; D remains ambiguous. Deletions cut 1 base from V and 3 bases from J, with 9 bases between. Per the germline V gene, CDR1 is LGHDT and CDR2 is YNNKEL (reference sequence). The CDR3 length is 14 residues.

This clonotype occurred many times. The rearrangement joins TRBV18 to TRBJ1-5; D is uncertain. From germline, CDR1 is KGHSH and CDR2 LQKENI. The CDR3 sequence is 13 residues long. The CDR3 DNA reads TGTGCTAGCAGTTTGGACGGCAATCAGCCCCAGCATTTT. As protein: CASSLDGNQPQHF.

This clonotype was seen more than once but under ten times. This sequence joins TRBV5-4 and TRBJ2-3; 8 bases fit TRBD2. This CDR3 is 15 amino acids long. V was pared by 3 bases and J by 3 bases, with 6 bases of the junction left unmatched. Germline CDR1 SGHNT, CDR2 YYREEE (reference sequence). The CDR3 DNA sequence: TGTGCCAGCAGCTCCCGGGGGGGCCTTACAGATACGCAGTATTTT. It is translated as CASSSRGGLTDTQYF.

This chain links TRBV28 with TRBJ2-3, with TRBD2 matching 8 bases. The V and J ends lost 2 bases and 2 bases, in that order; junction bases with no gene match: 6. CDR3 size: 16 residues. The germline V gene has CDR1 MDHEN and CDR2 SYDVKM. The CDR3 region is CASSLPLAAITDTQYF. CDR3 DNA sequence: TGTGCCAGCAGTTTACCACTAGCGGCTATCACAGATACGCAGTATTTT.

This clonotype has only a few counts. The chain combines TRBV12-3 or TRBV12-4 with TRBJ2-3; D is undetermined. This CDR3 has 15 amino acids. The ends were cut back, 6 bases at V and 0 bases at J, with 13 bases in the middle. The CDR3, as DNA: TGTGCCAGCAGCTCGCTGGGCCCTAGCACAGATACGCAGTATTTT. Amino acids: CASSSLGPSTDTQYF.